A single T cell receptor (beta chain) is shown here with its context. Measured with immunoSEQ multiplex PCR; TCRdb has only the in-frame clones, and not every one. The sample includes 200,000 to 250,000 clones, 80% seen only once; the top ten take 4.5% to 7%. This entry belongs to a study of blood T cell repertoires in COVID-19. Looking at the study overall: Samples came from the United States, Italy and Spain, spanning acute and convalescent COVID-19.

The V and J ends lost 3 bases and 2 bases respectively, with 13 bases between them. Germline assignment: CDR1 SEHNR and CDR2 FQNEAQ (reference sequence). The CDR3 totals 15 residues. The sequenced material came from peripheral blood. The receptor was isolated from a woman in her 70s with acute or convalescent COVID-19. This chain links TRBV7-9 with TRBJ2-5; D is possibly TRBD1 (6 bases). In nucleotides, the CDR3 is TGTGCCAGCAGCTTCGGCTCCGGGACACAAGAGACCCAGTACTTC. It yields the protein CASSFGSGTQETQYF.